Below, 32 T cell receptor beta chains from the same sample are listed, as sequenced in a study of cytomegalovirus exposure and HLA in healthy donors (dated by TCRdb to the late 2010s). Library preparation used the immunoSEQ multiplex PCR assay. A mixture of 60 forward primers for TCR Vbeta segments and 13 reverse primers for TCR Jbeta segments was used in the multiplex PCR. TCRdb obtained this table from immuneACCESS and retained in-frame rearrangements with V and J assigned. These tables miss some clones; where compared with another copy, unresolved V genes account for less than half of the shortfall, and the remainder is unexplained. Here the sample has 120,000 or so clones; over 8.5% occur a single time. Clones ranked in the top ten supply around 6% of the sample. Sequenced input: PBMCs. These receptors originate from a woman aged 35 to 49 in good health and CMV-seropositive.

This clone was observed a few times. The chain recombines TRBV6-6 with TRBJ1-6, with 7 bases identical to TRBD1. CDR3 length: 15 residues. The junction had 4 bases not matched to a gene; V was cut back by 4 bases and J by 4 bases. The germline gives CDR1 MNHNY, CDR2 SVGAGI (reference sequence). The CDR3 sequence is CASSSRQGYNSPLHF. Written as DNA, the CDR3 is TGTGCCAGCAGTTCCCGACAGGGTTATAATTCACCCCTCCACTTT.

V and J are TRBV19 and TRBJ1-4; 7 nucleotides agree with TRBD1. The CDR3 totals 16 residues. The J segment lost 2 bases and the V segment lost 5 bases, leaving 8 bases of the junction unmatched. Germline V gene sequence: CDR1 LNHDA, CDR2 SQIVND (reference sequence). In DNA, the CDR3 is TGTGCCAGTAGTTTCCCAGGGGGGATGACTAATGAAAAACTGTTTTTT. Translated, it gives CASSFPGGMTNEKLFF.

The V call is TRBV7-4, the J call TRBJ1-4; weak D call: TRBD1 (6 bases). Trimming left V 8 bases short and J 0 bases short, with 10 bases between. Germline V gene sequence: CDR1 SGHVT, CDR2 SQSDAQ. This CDR3 is built from 14 residues. CDR3 region: CASLDRPTNEKLFF. In DNA form, the CDR3 reads TGTGCCAGCTTAGACAGGCCAACTAATGAAAAACTGTTTTTT.

Turning to this clone: At one boundary the junction diverges from the germline segment, which might be a read error. The chain is built from TRBV4-1 and TRBJ1-2; D perhaps matches TRBD1 (5 bases). The germline V gene encodes CDR1 MGHRA and CDR2 YSYEKL. The length of the CDR3 is 16 residues. CDR3 protein: CASSKERGRGRVGYTF. In DNA form, the CDR3 reads TGCGCCAGCAGCAAAGAAAGGGGACGGGGGAGGGTTGGCTACACCTTC.

This clone was observed a handful of times. This chain connects TRBV5-5 to TRBJ1-1; D call uncertain. The CDR3 is 14 amino acids. V dropped 1 base and J dropped 5 bases, with 12 bases sitting between them. CDR1 SGHKS and CDR2 YYEKEE come from the germline V gene (reference sequence). CDR3 residues: CASSLIRGRTEAFF. For the CDR3, the DNA is TGTGCCAGCAGCTTGATACGGGGTCGGACTGAAGCTTTCTTT.

The CDR3: CASSTDYGYTF. The CDR3 region has the DNA TGTGCCAGCAGCACGGACTATGGCTACACCTTC. V gene TRBV28 combines with J gene TRBJ1-2; no clear D. Trimming left V 6 bases short and J 3 bases short, with 5 bases between. CDR1 is MDHEN and CDR2 is SYDVKM in the germline V gene. The CDR3 covers 11 residues.

This clone came up a few times. The J gene is TRBJ2-7, the V gene TRBV6-6, with a weak D call TRBD1 (6 bases). The length of the CDR3 is 13 residues. Germline values: CDR1 MNHNY, CDR2 SVGAGI (reference sequence). V was clipped by 8 bases and J by 3 bases, with 14 bases between them. In nucleotides, the CDR3 is TGTGCCAGCCGGGACACAGCTTACTACGAGCAGTACTTC. The encoded protein is CASRDTAYYEQYF.

CDR3 sequence: CASSPRGGSYEQYF. Here the CDR3 DNA reads TGTGCCAGCAGCCCCCGGGGGGGCAGTTACGAGCAGTACTTC. The rearrangement uses TRBV7-6 and TRBJ2-7; 8 nucleotides line up with TRBD2. Unmatched junction bases numbered 7, after V lost 5 bases and J lost 4 bases. CDR3 length: 14 residues. The germline V gene has CDR1 SGHVS and CDR2 FNYEAQ.

This clone has just a few counts. V gene TRBV15 combines with J gene TRBJ2-5, with a tentative D call TRBD1 (5 bases). CDR3 length: 13 residues. The germline gives CDR1 LNHNV, CDR2 YYDKDF (reference sequence). The V end lost 0 bases, the J end lost 3 bases, and 5 bases lay between the germline ends. The DNA of the CDR3 is TGTGCCACCAGCAGAGACAGGGAAGAGACCCAGTACTTC. It translates to CATSRDREETQYF.

This clone was seen only a few times. The chain is built from TRBV5-1 and TRBJ2-1, with D maybe TRBD2 (6 bases). The germline CDR1 and CDR2 sequences are SGHRS and YFSETQ. Trimming stripped 4 bases from V and 5 bases from J, with 19 bases between. This CDR3 is built from 16 residues. Here the CDR3 reads CASSGGLALGNNEQFF. For the CDR3, the DNA is TGCGCCAGCAGCGGGGGACTTGCCCTTGGGAACAATGAGCAGTTCTTC.

This clone was seen a handful of times. V is TRBV5-1 and J is TRBJ1-1, with 7 bases that match TRBD1. The CDR3 is 15 residues long. Per germline, CDR1 SGHRS and CDR2 YFSETQ. With 4 bases clipped from V and 5 bases from J, the junction kept 11 bases outside the gene matches. CDR3 sequence (DNA): TGCGCCAGCAGCGGCCTGGGGGACAGTCGGACTGAAGCTTTCTTT. It encodes CASSGLGDSRTEAFF.

The rearrangement uses TRBV5-1 and TRBJ1-6, with 8 nucleotides matching TRBD1. The CDR3 is 14 residues long. V dropped 4 bases and J dropped 6; count of bases not matched to a gene: 3. From germline, CDR1 is SGHRS and CDR2 YFSETQ. CDR3 sequence (DNA): TGCGCCAGCAGCAACGGACAGGGTAATTCACCCCTCCACTTT. Translated: CASSNGQGNSPLHF.

The chain links TRBV4-1 to TRBJ2-7; D unresolved. This CDR3 spans 17 amino acids. Trimming removed 0 bases at V and 0 bases at J, with 15 bases between. Germline values: CDR1 MGHRA, CDR2 YSYEKL. Here the CDR3 reads CASSQDTGRGSSYEQYF. The CDR3 region has the DNA TGCGCCAGCAGCCAAGATACCGGCCGCGGAAGCTCCTACGAGCAGTACTTC.

This sequence joins TRBV10-3 and TRBJ2-7; the D gene is possibly TRBD1 (6 bases). Per the germline V gene, CDR1 is ENHRY and CDR2 is SYGVKD. V was cut by 0 bases and J by 2 bases, with 11 bases left in between. The CDR3 contains 15 residues. The CDR3 DNA is TGTGCCATCAGTGAGTCGAGTCAGGGGCCCTACGAGCAGTACTTC. As protein: CAISESSQGPYEQYF.

This chain uses TRBV10-3 with TRBJ2-2; perhaps TRBD2 as D (5 bases). Germline V gene sequence: CDR1 ENHRY, CDR2 SYGVKD. The V gene lost 6 bases and the J gene lost 6 bases, with 20 bases spanning the gap. The CDR3 extends over 16 amino acids. CDR3 residues: CAIRSPGSSRPGELFF. CDR3 in DNA: TGTGCCATCAGGTCTCCGGGAAGCTCCAGGCCCGGGGAGCTGTTTTTT.

This clone showed up just a few times. The rearrangement links TRBV1 to TRBJ2-5; TRBD2, the table's D call, lacks a check against the DNA. TRBV1 is reported as a pseudogene. The CDR3 extends over 19 amino acids. The CDR3 region has the DNA TGCACCAGCAGCCAAGATTCCGGGACTAGCGGGGGGGAACAAGAGACCCAGTACTTC. This translates into CTSSQDSGTSGGEQETQYF.

This clone occurred a few times. One end of the junction fails to match germline, which may point to a read error. DNA for the CDR3: TGCGCCAGCACCTTGGAGACCCCGGGGGAGGAACTGTTTTTT. Amino acid sequence: CASTLETPGEELFF. This chain joins TRBV5-1 and TRBJ1-4; D perhaps matches TRBD1 (5 bases). This CDR3 comprises 14 residues. Germline V CDR1 and CDR2: SGHRS, YFSETQ.

The table lists this clone with a few counts. The V and J genes are TRBV10-2 and TRBJ2-3, with 12 positions matching TRBD2. Looked up from germline, CDR1 is WSHSY and CDR2 is SAAADI. V was pared by 6 bases and J by 10 bases, with 8 bases of the junction left unmatched. This CDR3 has 14 amino acids. CDR3 bases: TGCGCCAGCAGAGACACTAGCGGGGGGTCTTCGCAGTATTTT. Translation: CASRDTSGGSSQYF.

The J gene is TRBJ2-3, the V gene TRBV5-4; maybe TRBD2 (5 bases). Germline lookup yields CDR1 SGHNT and CDR2 YYREEE (reference sequence). The CDR3 has 13 residues. Trimming removed 4 bases from V and 1 base from J, with 7 bases in between. The CDR3 sequence: CASSAGGTDTQYF. CDR3 bases: TGTGCCAGCAGCGCCGGGGGCACAGATACGCAGTATTTT.

This clone was counted between two and nine times. The chain combines TRBV7-9 with TRBJ2-1, with D tentatively TRBD2 (5 bases). V was shortened by 0 bases and J by 7 bases, with 16 bases between the two germline ends. This CDR3 comprises 16 residues. Germline loops: CDR1 SEHNR, CDR2 FQNEAQ (reference sequence). The CDR3 sequence: CASSLAGAGGVNEQFF. CDR3 coding DNA: TGTGCCAGCAGCTTAGCGGGCGCGGGCGGTGTTAATGAGCAGTTCTTC.

J is TRBJ2-5 and V is TRBV6-5, with 7 bases matching TRBD1. Germline values: CDR1 MNHEY, CDR2 SVGAGI. Trimming cost V 7 bases and J 5 bases; bases outside gene matches: 13. This CDR3 contains 15 residues. CDR3 coding DNA: TGTGCCAGCAAGCCACCTCAGGGGGATGAGGAGACCCAGTACTTC. Translating it yields CASKPPQGDEETQYF.

The rearrangement joins TRBV9 to TRBJ1-1, with D possibly matching TRBD1 (5 bases). Germline V gene lookup returns CDR1 SGDLS and CDR2 YYNGEE. Trimming removed 5 bases at V and 3 bases at J, with 11 bases between. The CDR3 contains 13 residues. The CDR3 loop is CASSSTVYTEAFF. The CDR3 nucleotides are TGTGCCAGCAGTTCGACAGTCTACACTGAAGCTTTCTTT.

This sequence joins TRBV6-1 and TRBJ1-4; D not certain. Germline loops: CDR1 MNHNS, CDR2 SASEGT. V was cut by 3 bases and J by 3 bases, with 5 bases left in between. The CDR3 contains 13 residues. Written as DNA, the CDR3 is TGTGCCAGCAGTGACTCTGCTAATGAAAAACTGTTTTTT. It yields the protein CASSDSANEKLFF.

The chain employs TRBV2 and TRBJ2-3; 9 bases are shared with TRBD2. Looked up from germline, CDR1 is SNHLY and CDR2 is FYNNEI. This CDR3 region has 16 residues. V was pared by 7 bases and J by 0 bases, with 8 bases of the junction left unmatched. Written as DNA, the CDR3 is TGTGCCAGCATTCAACTGGCGGGGGGGAGCACAGATACGCAGTATTTT. Translation: CASIQLAGGSTDTQYF.

This chain connects TRBV4-1 to TRBJ2-7, with D perhaps TRBD2 (6 bases). Deletions cut 1 base from V and 3 bases from J, with 10 bases between. The CDR3 consists of 14 residues. Germline CDR1 and CDR2: MGHRA and YSYEKL. CDR3 sequence reads: CASSQAAGSYEQYF. Written as DNA, the CDR3 is TGCGCCAGCAGCCAAGCCGCGGGGAGCTACGAGCAGTACTTC.

The chain is built from TRBV11-2 and TRBJ1-6; 9 bases agree with TRBD1. From germline, CDR1 is SGHAT and CDR2 FQNNGV. The length of the CDR3 is 16 residues. Trimming removed 6 bases from V and 7 bases from J; junction bases left unmatched: 10. CDR3 sequence (DNA): TGTGCCAGCAGTTATACCGGACAGGGGAGGAATTCACCCCTCCACTTT. This codes for CASSYTGQGRNSPLHF.

This clone was seen repeatedly, ten times or more. This rearrangement joins TRBV6-4 to TRBJ1-1; D remains unclear. Germline CDR1 reads MRHNA; CDR2 reads SNTAGT. This CDR3 is built from 13 residues. The V end was cut by 3 bases, the J end by 1 base, with 6 bases between. The chain's CDR3 is CASSEGENTEAFF. DNA for the CDR3: TGTGCCAGCAGTGAGGGCGAGAACACTGAAGCTTTCTTT.

The V and J genes are TRBV6-1 and TRBJ1-2, with D possibly matching TRBD1 (6 bases). The CDR3 totals 14 residues. The V end lost 3 bases, the J end lost 7 bases, and 15 bases lay between the germline ends. Germline CDR1 MNHNS, CDR2 SASEGT. The CDR3 DNA reads TGTGCCAGCAGTGAGCAACAGGGTTACAGTGGCTACACCTTC. It is translated as CASSEQQGYSGYTF.

The chain links TRBV18 to TRBJ2-5; 7 bases match TRBD2. The J segment lost 1 base and the V segment lost 4 bases, leaving 6 bases of the junction unmatched. The CDR3 extends over 15 amino acids. CDR1 is KGHSH, CDR2 LQKENI, per germline. CDR3 region: CASSLNSGFQETQYF. Written as DNA, the CDR3 is TGTGCCAGCTCACTCAATAGCGGGTTCCAAGAGACCCAGTACTTC.

This clone was seen a single time. The J gene is TRBJ2-2, the V gene TRBV7-3; TRBD1 agrees at 10 bases. From germline, CDR1 is SGHTA and CDR2 FQGTGA. The CDR3 loop spans 15 amino acids. V shed 5 bases and J 5 bases; nucleotides not matched to a gene: 5. The CDR3 sequence: CASSGDRGLTGELFF. CDR3 DNA: TGTGCCAGCAGCGGTGACAGGGGGCTAACCGGGGAGCTGTTTTTT.

There are a few counts of this clone. The genes are TRBV9 and TRBJ2-1, with 8 bases matching TRBD2. V lost 4 bases to trimming and J lost 8 bases; unmatched junction nucleotides: 8. The CDR3 sequence is 14 residues long. The germline gives CDR1 SGDLS, CDR2 YYNGEE. The CDR3: CASSFRGGSYEQFF. The CDR3 coding sequence is TGTGCCAGCAGCTTTCGGGGGGGCTCCTATGAGCAGTTCTTC.

The J gene is TRBJ2-1, the V gene TRBV7-9, with a tentative D call TRBD1 (7 bases). This CDR3 region has 14 residues. Trimming cost V 7 bases and J 5 bases, with 15 bases left between them. Germline assignment: CDR1 SEHNR and CDR2 FQNEAQ (reference sequence). CDR3 sequence: CASNRAGGNNEQFF. The CDR3 DNA is TGTGCCAGCAATCGGGCAGGGGGGAACAATGAGCAGTTCTTC.